These 4 T cell receptor beta chains came from one sample sequenced in a study of cytomegalovirus exposure and HLA in healthy donors. The PCR employed 60 Vbeta primers together with 13 Jbeta primers. TCRdb keeps only in-frame clones here, not all; method: immunoSEQ multiplex PCR. The sample lists 65,000 to 75,000 clones; around 81% were seen once. Sequencing was carried out using PBMCs. The receptors shown here come from a man in his fifties in good health and CMV-seronegative.

The chain carries TRBV9 and TRBJ2-3; D is uncertain. This CDR3 has 14 amino acids. The V and J ends lost 0 bases and 4 bases respectively, with 9 bases between them. Germline V CDR1 and CDR2: SGDLS, YYNGEE. As DNA, the CDR3 is TGTGCCAGCAGCGTAGCACCCGGAGCAGATACGCAGTATTTT. Translation: CASSVAPGADTQYF.

CDR3 sequence (DNA): TGTGCCAGCAGCTCAGAACCGACAGACGAGGACACTGAAGCTTTCTTT. Protein product: CASSSEPTDEDTEAFF. The rearrangement links TRBV5-6 to TRBJ1-1; maybe TRBD1 (5 bases). V lost 3 bases to trimming and J lost 3 bases, with 18 bases between them. This CDR3 region has 16 residues. Germline-derived CDR1 and CDR2 are SGHDT and YYEEEE.

The V call is TRBV29-1, the J call TRBJ1-1, with 7 nucleotides matching TRBD1. Germline V gene lookup returns CDR1 SQVTM and CDR2 ANQGSEA. The CDR3 is 17 amino acids. V was clipped by 5 bases and J by 1 base; unmatched bases: 16. The CDR3 sequence: CSVKSPRGQLKNTEAFF. The CDR3 DNA sequence: TGCAGCGTTAAATCCCCTAGGGGGCAGCTCAAGAACACTGAAGCTTTCTTT.

J is TRBJ2-5 and V is TRBV2; 7 nucleotides line up with TRBD2. Germline assignment: CDR1 SNHLY and CDR2 FYNNEI. CDR3 length equals 16 residues. After removal of 4 bases from V and 1 base from J, the junction contained 9 bases not matched to a gene. Here the CDR3 DNA reads TGTGCCAGCAGTGTTGCGAGCGGGGACCTCCAAGAGACCCAGTACTTC. Amino acids: CASSVASGDLQETQYF.